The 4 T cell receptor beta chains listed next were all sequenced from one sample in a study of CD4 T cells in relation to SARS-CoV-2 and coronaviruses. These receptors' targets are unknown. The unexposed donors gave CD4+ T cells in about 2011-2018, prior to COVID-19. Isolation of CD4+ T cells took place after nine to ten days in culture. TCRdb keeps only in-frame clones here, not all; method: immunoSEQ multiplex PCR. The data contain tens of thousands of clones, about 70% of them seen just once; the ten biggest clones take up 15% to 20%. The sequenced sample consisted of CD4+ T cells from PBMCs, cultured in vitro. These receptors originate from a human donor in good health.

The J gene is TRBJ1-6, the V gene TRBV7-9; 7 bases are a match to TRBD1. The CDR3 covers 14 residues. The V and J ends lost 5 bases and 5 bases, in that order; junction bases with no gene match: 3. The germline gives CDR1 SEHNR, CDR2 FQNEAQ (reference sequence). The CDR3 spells CASSITGDNSPLHF. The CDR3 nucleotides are TGTGCCAGCAGCATTACAGGGGATAATTCACCCCTCCACTTT.

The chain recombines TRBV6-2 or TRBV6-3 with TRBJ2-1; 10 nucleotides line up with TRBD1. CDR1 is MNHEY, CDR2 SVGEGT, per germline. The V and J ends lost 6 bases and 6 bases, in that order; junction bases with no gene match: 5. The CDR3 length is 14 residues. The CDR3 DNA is TGTGCCAGCAGCCGGGACAGGGGAAGCAATGAGCAGTTCTTC. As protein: CASSRDRGSNEQFF.

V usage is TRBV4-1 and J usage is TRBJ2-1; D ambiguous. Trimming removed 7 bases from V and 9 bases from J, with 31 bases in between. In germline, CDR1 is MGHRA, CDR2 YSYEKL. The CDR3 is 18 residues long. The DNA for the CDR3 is TGCGCCAGCAAGAGCTTATCTAGGTGGGGTGTGGAATACGGTGAGCAGTTCTTC. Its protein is CASKSLSRWGVEYGEQFF.

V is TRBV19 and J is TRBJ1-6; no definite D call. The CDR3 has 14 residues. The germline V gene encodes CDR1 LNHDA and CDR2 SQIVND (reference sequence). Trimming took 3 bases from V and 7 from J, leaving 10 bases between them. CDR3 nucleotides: TGTGCCAGTAGTATCAGTCAAAAGAATTCACCCCTCCACTTT. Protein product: CASSISQKNSPLHF.